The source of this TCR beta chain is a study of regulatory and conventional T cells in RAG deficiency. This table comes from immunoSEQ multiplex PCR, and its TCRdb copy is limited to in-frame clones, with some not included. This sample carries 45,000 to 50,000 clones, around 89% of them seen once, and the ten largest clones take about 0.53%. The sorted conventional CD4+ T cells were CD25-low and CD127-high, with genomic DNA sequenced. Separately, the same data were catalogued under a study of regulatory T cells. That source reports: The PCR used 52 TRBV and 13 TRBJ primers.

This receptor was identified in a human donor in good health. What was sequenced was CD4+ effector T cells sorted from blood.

Here the CDR3 DNA reads TGTGCCAGCACCCCAGACCTGATGCGGGAGACCCAGTACTTC. Translated: CASTPDLMRETQYF. The rearrangement uses TRBV28 and TRBJ2-5, with D unclear. V dropped 7 bases and J dropped 5 bases, with 17 bases sitting between them. The CDR3 length is 14 residues. Looked up from germline, CDR1 is MDHEN and CDR2 is SYDVKM. Complete variable domain (other parts from reference TRBV28 and TRBJ2-5): DVKVTQSSRYLVKRTGEKVFLECVQDMDHENMFWYRQDPGLGLRLIYFSYDVKMKEKGDIPEGYSVSREKKERFSLILESASTNQTSMYLCASTPDLMRETQYFGPGTRLLVL.